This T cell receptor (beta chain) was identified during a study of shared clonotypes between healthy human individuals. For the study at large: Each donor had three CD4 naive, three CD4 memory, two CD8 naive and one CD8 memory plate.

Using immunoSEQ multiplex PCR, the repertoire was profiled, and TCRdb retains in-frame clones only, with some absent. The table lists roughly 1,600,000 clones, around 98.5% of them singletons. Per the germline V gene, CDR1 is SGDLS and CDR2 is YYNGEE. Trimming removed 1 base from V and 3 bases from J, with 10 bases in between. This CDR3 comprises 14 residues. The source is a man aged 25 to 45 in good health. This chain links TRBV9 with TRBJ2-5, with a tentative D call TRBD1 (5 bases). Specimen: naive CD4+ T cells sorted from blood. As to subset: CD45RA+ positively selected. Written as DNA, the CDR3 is TGTGCCAGCAGCGTATCTTCAGGGAAAGAGACCCAGTACTTC. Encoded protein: CASSVSSGKETQYF.